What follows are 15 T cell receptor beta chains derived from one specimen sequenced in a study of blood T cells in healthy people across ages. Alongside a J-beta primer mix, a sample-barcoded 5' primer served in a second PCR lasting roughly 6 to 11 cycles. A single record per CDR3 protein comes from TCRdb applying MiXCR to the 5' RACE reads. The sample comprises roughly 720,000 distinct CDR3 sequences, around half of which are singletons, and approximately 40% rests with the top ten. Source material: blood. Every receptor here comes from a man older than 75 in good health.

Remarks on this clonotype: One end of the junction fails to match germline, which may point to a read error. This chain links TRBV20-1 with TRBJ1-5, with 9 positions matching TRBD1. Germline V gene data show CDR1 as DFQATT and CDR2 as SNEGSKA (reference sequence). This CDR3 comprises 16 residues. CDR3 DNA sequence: TGCTGTGCTCGTGGACAGGGGACGTATAGCAATCAGCCCCAGCATTTT. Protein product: CCARGQGTYSNQPQHF.

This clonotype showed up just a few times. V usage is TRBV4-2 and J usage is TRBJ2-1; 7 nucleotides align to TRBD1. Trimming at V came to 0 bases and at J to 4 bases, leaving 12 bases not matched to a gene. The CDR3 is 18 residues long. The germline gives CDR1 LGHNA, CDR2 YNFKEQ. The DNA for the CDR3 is TGTGCCAGCAGCCAAGATATGGTCGGGGCAGGGGGTTACAATGAGCAGTTCTTC. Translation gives CASSQDMVGAGGYNEQFF.

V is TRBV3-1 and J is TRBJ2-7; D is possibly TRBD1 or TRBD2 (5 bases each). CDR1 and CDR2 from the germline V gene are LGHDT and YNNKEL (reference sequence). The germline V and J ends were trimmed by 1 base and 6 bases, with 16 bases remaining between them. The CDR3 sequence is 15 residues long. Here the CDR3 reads CASSQGPSRGREQYF. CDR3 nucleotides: TGTGCCAGCAGCCAAGGGCCTAGTCGGGGCCGCGAGCAGTACTTC.

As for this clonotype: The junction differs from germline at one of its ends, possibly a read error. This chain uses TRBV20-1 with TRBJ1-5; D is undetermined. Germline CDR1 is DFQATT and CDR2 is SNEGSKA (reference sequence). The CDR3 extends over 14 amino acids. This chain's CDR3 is CSVEGSGRNQRQHF. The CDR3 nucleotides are TGCAGTGTTGAAGGATCAGGTCGCAATCAGCGCCAGCATTTT.

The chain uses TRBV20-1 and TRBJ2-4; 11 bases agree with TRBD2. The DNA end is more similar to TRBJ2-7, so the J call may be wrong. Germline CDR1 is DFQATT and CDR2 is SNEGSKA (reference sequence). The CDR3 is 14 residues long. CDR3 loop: CSANPLAGGNEQYF. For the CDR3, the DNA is TGCAGTGCGAATCCCCTAGCGGGAGGTAACGAGCAGTACTTC.

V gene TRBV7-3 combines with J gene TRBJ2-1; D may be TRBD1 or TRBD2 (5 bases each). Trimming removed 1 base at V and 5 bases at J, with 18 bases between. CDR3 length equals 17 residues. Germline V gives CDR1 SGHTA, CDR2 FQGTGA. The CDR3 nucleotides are TGTGCCAGCAGCTTAAATACTTGGTCACAGGAGGACAATGAGCAGTTCTTC. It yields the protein CASSLNTWSQEDNEQFF.

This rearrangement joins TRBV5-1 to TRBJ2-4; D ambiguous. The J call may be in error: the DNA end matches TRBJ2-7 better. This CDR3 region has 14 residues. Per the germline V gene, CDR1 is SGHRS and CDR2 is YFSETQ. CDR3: CASSLEGSTGEQYF. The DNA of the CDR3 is TGCGCCAGCAGCTTGGAGGGAAGTACCGGCGAGCAGTACTTC.

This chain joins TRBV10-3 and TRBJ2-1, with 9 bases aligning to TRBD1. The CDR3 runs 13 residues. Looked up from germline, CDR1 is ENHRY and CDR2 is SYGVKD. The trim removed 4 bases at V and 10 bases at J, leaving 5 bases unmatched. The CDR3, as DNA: TGTGCCATCAGTGGGGGACAGGGTTACGAGCAGTTCTTC. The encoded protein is CAISGGQGYEQFF.

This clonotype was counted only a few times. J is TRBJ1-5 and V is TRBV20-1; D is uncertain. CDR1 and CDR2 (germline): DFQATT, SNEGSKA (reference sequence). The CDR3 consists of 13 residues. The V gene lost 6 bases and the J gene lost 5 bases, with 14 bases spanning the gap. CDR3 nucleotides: TGCAGTGCCACCTTAAGCCAAGATCAGCCCCAGCATTTT. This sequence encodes CSATLSQDQPQHF.

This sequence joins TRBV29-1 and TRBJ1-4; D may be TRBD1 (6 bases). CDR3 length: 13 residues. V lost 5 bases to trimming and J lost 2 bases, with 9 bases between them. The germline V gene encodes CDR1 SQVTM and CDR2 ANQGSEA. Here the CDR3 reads CSVKQGTNEKLFF. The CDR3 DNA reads TGCAGCGTTAAACAGGGTACTAATGAAAAACTGTTTTTT.

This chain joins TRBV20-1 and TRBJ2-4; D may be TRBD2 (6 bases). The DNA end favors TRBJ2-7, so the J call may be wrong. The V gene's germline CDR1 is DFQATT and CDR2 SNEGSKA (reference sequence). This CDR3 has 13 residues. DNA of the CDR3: TGCAGCGCCTCCGGAGGGTTTATGGACGAGCAGTACTTC. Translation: CSASGGFMDEQYF.

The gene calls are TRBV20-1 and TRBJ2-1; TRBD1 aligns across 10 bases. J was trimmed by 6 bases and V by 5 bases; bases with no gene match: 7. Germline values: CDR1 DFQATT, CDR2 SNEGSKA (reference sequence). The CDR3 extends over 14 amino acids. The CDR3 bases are TGCAGTGCTCGTCCCGGGACAGGGGTCAATGAGCAGTTCTTC. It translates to CSARPGTGVNEQFF.

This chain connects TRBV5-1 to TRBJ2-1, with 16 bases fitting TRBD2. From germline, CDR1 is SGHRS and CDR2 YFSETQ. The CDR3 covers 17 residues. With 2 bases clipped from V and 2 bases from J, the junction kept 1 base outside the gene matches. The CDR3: CASSFGTSGRAYNEQFF. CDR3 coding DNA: TGCGCCAGCAGCTTTGGGACTAGCGGGAGGGCCTACAATGAGCAGTTCTTC.

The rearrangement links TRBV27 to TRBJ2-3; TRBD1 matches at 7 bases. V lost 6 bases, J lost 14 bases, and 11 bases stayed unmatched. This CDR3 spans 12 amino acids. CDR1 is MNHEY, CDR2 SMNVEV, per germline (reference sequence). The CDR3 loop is CASSTGERYAYF. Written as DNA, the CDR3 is TGTGCCAGCAGCACAGGGGAGAGATACGCGTATTTT.

The CDR3 sequence is CASSQGWRTEASYEQYF. The CDR3 nucleotides are TGCGCCAGCAGCCAAGGGTGGAGGACAGAGGCCTCCTACGAGCAGTACTTC. The V gene is TRBV4-1, the J gene TRBJ2-7, with D perhaps TRBD1 (6 bases). Trimming shortened V by 1 base and J by 0 bases, and 16 bases separated the two germline ends. The CDR3 has 17 amino acids. Germline V gives CDR1 MGHRA, CDR2 YSYEKL.